This T cell receptor (beta chain) stems from a study of T cell responses to AZD1222 COVID-19 vaccine. Looking at the study overall: Recipients boosted at about 4 weeks or about 12 weeks are pooled.

The CDR3 length is 16 residues. Germline V gene data show CDR1 as SGHTA and CDR2 as FQGNSA. V was clipped by 0 bases and J by 6 bases, with 15 bases between them. Clones were read by immunoSEQ multiplex PCR, and TCRdb kept only the in-frame ones, dropping some. The sample consists of some 140,000 clones, 80% to 90% of them appearing once. The chain couples TRBV7-2 to TRBJ2-1; D perhaps matches TRBD2 (7 bases). The receptor's source is an adult in good health. Sample: peripheral blood, taken on day 0 of AZD1222 vaccination. CDR3 amino acids: CASSLAGGPRTNEQFF. For the CDR3, the DNA is TGTGCCAGCAGCTTAGCGGGGGGGCCGCGGACCAATGAGCAGTTCTTC.